The source of this T cell receptor beta chain is a study of blood T cell repertoires in COVID-19. The germline CDR1 and CDR2 sequences are SNHLY and FYNNEI. The CDR3 length is 14 residues. Trimming took off 8 bases at V and 4 bases at J, with 17 bases between the two ends. Original processing methods: Reference gene primer amplification yielded estimated nucleated cell counts. Data came from immunoSEQ multiplex PCR; TCRdb stores just in-frame clones and leaves some out. D and trimming come from the DNA, and the V and J calls and clone size come from that table. The sample lists under 300,000 clones; approximately 88% were seen once.

What was sequenced was peripheral blood. V gene TRBV2 combines with J gene TRBJ1-1; the D gene is possibly TRBD1 (6 bases). The sequence was collected from a man aged 45-60 years with acute or convalescent COVID-19. The CDR3: CASAMRGGITEAFF. In nucleotides, the CDR3 is TGTGCCAGCGCCATGAGGGGGGGAATCACTGAAGCTTTCTTT.